This TCR beta chain was recorded in a study of identifying expanded T cells in peripheral blood. Notes on the study in general: Differentially abundant clones: approximately 1.3 between replicates, around 17 at roughly 15 days, more than 18 at four. Clone count variance between two-week samples rose with total template count.

Produced via immunoSEQ multiplex PCR; TCRdb's table is partial and in-frame only. Among more than 70,000 clones, around 87% were seen once, and the ten largest hold approximately 5.6%. Collection occurred without any documented infections or immune events in donors. Note on this clone: Antigen specificity is unknown.

The sequencing input was blood. The sequence was collected from a person aged 18 to 70 in good health.

CDR3 loop: CASSSYRGTSYEQYF. The DNA for the CDR3 is TGCGCCAGCAGCAGCTACAGGGGAACCTCCTACGAGCAGTACTTC. The chain is built from TRBV5-1 and TRBJ2-7, with 7 bases identical to TRBD1. The germline V gene has CDR1 SGHRS and CDR2 YFSETQ. With 4 bases clipped from V and 0 bases from J, the junction kept 7 bases outside the gene matches. The CDR3 sequence is 15 residues long.